These 29 T cell receptor beta chains came from one sample sequenced in a study of post-analysis software for immune sequencing data. Broader study findings: TRBV segments more frequent in patients than in controls numbered a few and included TRBV5-6, TRBV5-1 and TRBV20-1.

No antigen has been assigned to these receptors. Unique molecular identifiers featured in each of the TCR beta cDNA libraries. MiXCR was run by TCRdb on the PCR reads, yielding one entry per CDR3 protein. The sample has a few hundred thousand distinct CDR3 sequences, 36% seen once. The material sequenced was blood. Receptor source: a girl between 10 and 17 years old with multiple sclerosis.

Turning to this clonotype: A single base separates this from a much larger clone, so it may be a read error. This chain uses TRBV5-1 with TRBJ2-1, with 10 bases fitting TRBD1. Germline V gene sequence: CDR1 SGHRS, CDR2 YFSETQ. The CDR3 runs to 15 residues. Here the CDR3 reads CANSAGTGVYNEQFF. Here the CDR3 DNA reads TGCGCCAACAGCGCAGGGACAGGGGTTTACAATGAGCAGTTCTTC. The full variable domain, in which reference TRBV5-1 and TRBJ2-1 provide the parts outside the CDR3, is KAGVTQTPRYLIKTRGQQVTLSCSPISGHRSVSWYQQTPGQGLQFLFEYFSETQRNKGNFPGRFSGRQFSNSRSEMNVSTLELGDSALYLCANSAGTGVYNEQFFGPGTRLTVL.

This clonotype was detected many times. This chain links TRBV12-3 or TRBV12-4 with TRBJ2-1; D might be TRBD1 (5 bases). This CDR3 spans 12 amino acids. Trimming stripped 7 bases from V and 4 bases from J, with 8 bases between. As DNA, the CDR3 is TGTGCCAGCACCCAGGGTTACAATGAGCAGTTCTTC. This translates into CASTQGYNEQFF.

The CDR3 coding sequence is TGTGCCAGCAGCTGGGCCGGGACTCCCGACGATGAGCAGTTCTTC. Its translation is CASSWAGTPDDEQFF. The V and J genes are TRBV5-6 and TRBJ2-1; maybe TRBD2 (6 bases). V lost 3 bases to trimming and J lost 8 bases, with 18 bases between them. CDR1 is SGHDT, CDR2 YYEEEE, per germline. There are 15 residues in the CDR3.

This clonotype has at least ten counts. The CDR3 loop is CASSRDGQSDTQYF. CDR3 DNA sequence: TGCGCCAGCAGCCGGGATGGACAGTCAGATACGCAGTATTTT. The V call is TRBV5-1, the J call TRBJ2-3; perhaps TRBD1 as D (6 bases). There are 14 residues in the CDR3. Per germline, CDR1 SGHRS and CDR2 YFSETQ. V dropped 4 bases and J dropped 4 bases, with 13 bases sitting between them.

The chain employs TRBV20-1 and TRBJ2-3, with D uncertain. This CDR3 is built from 15 residues. With 5 bases removed from V and 2 bases from J, the gap between germline ends came to 17 bases. Germline values: CDR1 DFQATT, CDR2 SNEGSKA (reference sequence). CDR3 coding DNA: TGCAGTGCTGGGGTTGCGTTTGAAGCCACAGATACGCAGTATTTT. It is translated as CSAGVAFEATDTQYF.

Note on this clonotype: A read error is possible here, since a much larger clone lies one base away. The chain links TRBV3-1 to TRBJ2-3; the D gene could be TRBD1 or TRBD2 (5 bases each). Germline loops: CDR1 LGHDT, CDR2 YNNKEL (reference sequence). The CDR3 is 14 amino acids. The CDR3 DNA reads as TGTGCCGGCAGCCTGGGACCAACCGATTATACGCAGTATTTT. This sequence encodes CAGSLGPTDYTQYF.

This clonotype was picked up many times. The chain couples TRBV27 to TRBJ2-1; 13 bases align to TRBD2. Per the germline V gene, CDR1 is MNHEY and CDR2 is SMNVEV (reference sequence). V was pared by 1 base and J by 7 bases, with 1 base of the junction left unmatched. The CDR3 has 15 residues. CDR3 residues: CASSLWTSGSNEQFF. The CDR3 DNA reads TGTGCCAGCAGTTTATGGACTAGCGGGAGTAATGAGCAGTTCTTC.

In this sample, this clonotype turned up a few times. V gene TRBV20-1 combines with J gene TRBJ2-2; 10 nucleotides line up with TRBD2. Germline assignment: CDR1 DFQATT and CDR2 SNEGSKA (reference sequence). This CDR3 region has 15 residues. Germline trimming cut 3 bases from V and 7 bases from J; bases unmatched to any gene: 8. In DNA, the CDR3 is TGCAGTGCTAGCGGGAGCGGGGGGGCCCGCGGGGAGCTGTTTTTT. Its translation: CSASGSGGARGELFF.

This clonotype has more than one count but fewer than ten. This may come from a read error, since a much larger clone is one base off. The rearrangement links TRBV18 to TRBJ2-5; D is possibly TRBD1 (6 bases). Germline-derived CDR1 and CDR2 are KGHSH and LQKENI. Trimming cost V 0 bases and J 2 bases, with 7 bases left between them. The CDR3 extends over 14 amino acids. CDR3: CASSPPGQQETQYF. CDR3 DNA: TGTGCCAGCTCACCACCTGGACAGCAAGAGACCCAGTACTTC.

This clonotype was counted between two and nine times. The chain recombines TRBV20-1 with TRBJ2-3; 10 bases fit TRBD2. The CDR3 is 17 residues long. The V gene's germline CDR1 is DFQATT and CDR2 SNEGSKA (reference sequence). Germline trimming cut 4 bases from V and 0 bases from J; bases unmatched to any gene: 10. DNA of the CDR3: TGCAGTGCTAAACTAGCGGGGATTACTACTAGCACAGATACGCAGTATTTT. Its protein product is CSAKLAGITTSTDTQYF.

This clonotype was counted ten times or more. The chain is built from TRBV6-1 and TRBJ1-2, with unresolved D. This CDR3 has 14 amino acids. V lost 2 bases and J lost 0, with 7 bases in between. In germline, CDR1 is MNHNS, CDR2 SASEGT. The CDR3 is CASSEKRSNYGYTF. Here the CDR3 DNA reads TGTGCCAGCAGTGAAAAGAGATCTAACTATGGCTACACCTTC.

As concerns this clonotype: Just one base apart from a much larger clone, this may be a read error. Given the absence of the conserved phenylalanine or tryptophan at the CDR3 end, a read error is likely. This rearrangement joins TRBV27 to TRBJ1-2; D is unclear. The CDR3 covers 13 residues. Germline V gene sequence: CDR1 MNHEY, CDR2 SMNVEV (reference sequence). Deletions cut 3 bases from V and 8 bases from J, with 13 bases between. The CDR3 protein is CASSFSSQGGYTC. As DNA, the CDR3 is TGTGCCAGCAGTTTTTCCTCCCAAGGGGGCTACACCTGC.

This clonotype was counted at least ten times. The chain carries TRBV24-1 and TRBJ2-1; D gene unclear. Trimming cost V 4 bases and J 0 bases, with 12 bases left between them. This CDR3 spans 16 amino acids. Germline CDR1 KGHDR, CDR2 SFDVKD. The CDR3 sequence: CATSDHSPSSYNEQFF. The CDR3 bases are TGTGCCACCAGTGACCACTCCCCGAGCTCCTACAATGAGCAGTTCTTC.

This clonotype has ten or more counts. This chain links TRBV7-3 with TRBJ2-1, with 10 bases that match TRBD1. Germline values: CDR1 SGHTA, CDR2 FQGTGA. With V trimmed by 1 base and J by 7 bases, 16 bases remained unmatched. The CDR3 sequence is 19 residues long. CDR3 region: CASSLRDRGLFLDLNEQFF. CDR3 DNA sequence: TGTGCCAGCAGCTTAAGGGACAGGGGACTGTTCCTAGACTTGAATGAGCAGTTCTTC.

The sample holds many counts of this clonotype. V gene TRBV7-9 combines with J gene TRBJ1-2; TRBD1 aligns across 9 bases. The CDR3 sequence is 13 residues long. Trimming cost V 4 bases and J 8 bases; bases outside gene matches: 5. Germline assignment: CDR1 SEHNR and CDR2 FQNEAQ (reference sequence). Here the CDR3 reads CASSSDRGGGYTF. CDR3 coding DNA: TGTGCCAGCAGCTCAGACAGGGGGGGCGGCTACACCTTC. Based on the CDR3 plus reference TRBV7-9 and TRBJ1-2, the full variable domain is DTGVSQNPRHKITKRGQNVTFRCDPISEHNRLYWYRQTLGQGPEFLTYFQNEAQLEKSRLLSDRFSAERPKGSFSTLEIQRTEQGDSAMYLCASSSDRGGGYTFGSGTRLTVV.

In this sample, this clonotype turned up a few times. DNA of the CDR3: TGTGCCAGCAGTTTGACCGGGTCCTACGAGCAGTACTTC. Translated, it gives CASSLTGSYEQYF. The J gene is TRBJ2-7, the V gene TRBV28; no clear D. The germline gives CDR1 MDHEN, CDR2 SYDVKM. CDR3 length equals 13 residues. V lost 3 bases and J lost 1, with 7 bases in between.

This clonotype was recorded at least ten times. The CDR3 nucleotides read TGTGCCAGCAGCTTAGCGGGGGGGAGATACGCTGAAGCTTTCTTT. Amino acid sequence: CASSLAGGRYAEAFF. This chain connects TRBV11-2 to TRBJ1-1; possibly TRBD1 for D (5 bases). Trimming cost V 1 base and J 6 bases, with 15 bases left between them. The germline gives CDR1 SGHAT, CDR2 FQNNGV. The CDR3 contains 15 residues.

Regarding this clonotype: This clone may be a read error of a much larger clone one base away. The chain couples TRBV4-2 to TRBJ2-5, with TRBD2 identical over 10 bases. Near its end, the DNA agrees better with TRBJ2-1, so the J call may be wrong. This CDR3 contains 16 residues. CDR1 and CDR2 from the germline V gene are LGHNA and YNFKEQ. The CDR3 region has the DNA TGTGCCAGCAGCCAAGACAGCGGGGGGGGACAAGAGACCCAGTTCTTC. It codes for CASSQDSGGGQETQFF.

The sample holds a few counts of this clonotype. V gene TRBV19 combines with J gene TRBJ1-1; no firm D call. This CDR3 spans 14 amino acids. Trimming left V 5 bases short and J 1 base short, with 11 bases between. Germline V gives CDR1 LNHDA, CDR2 SQIVND (reference sequence). The CDR3 nucleotides read TGTGCCAGTAGTGGTCGGGGAGGGAACACTGAAGCTTTCTTT. Protein: CASSGRGGNTEAFF.

This clonotype was seen at least ten times. The chain employs TRBV20-1 and TRBJ2-3; no clear D. Trimming cost V 5 bases and J 3 bases, with 15 bases left between them. CDR3 length: 14 amino acids. Germline lookup yields CDR1 DFQATT and CDR2 SNEGSKA (reference sequence). CDR3 loop: CSAPGRPRTDTQYF. The CDR3, as DNA: TGCAGTGCTCCCGGACGCCCGCGAACAGATACGCAGTATTTT.

This chain uses TRBV6-1 with TRBJ1-2, with 7 bases identical to TRBD1. CDR1 MNHNS and CDR2 SASEGT come from the germline V gene. The CDR3 runs 13 residues. Trimming took 3 bases from V and 5 from J; bases not matched to a gene: 3. CDR3 bases: TGTGCCAGCAGTGATAGGGACAGTTATGGCTACACCTTC. Its protein is CASSDRDSYGYTF.

The chain uses TRBV2 and TRBJ2-4; the D gene is possibly TRBD2 (6 bases). The ends were cut back, 4 bases at V and 6 bases at J, with 13 bases in the middle. CDR3 length: 14 residues. Looked up from germline, CDR1 is SNHLY and CDR2 is FYNNEI. The CDR3, as DNA: TGTGCCAGCAGTGGCACGGGGGTTGGAAACATTCAGTACTTC. This codes for CASSGTGVGNIQYF.

Ten or more counts support this clonotype. The chain uses TRBV6-5 and TRBJ2-5; TRBD2 is a possible D gene (6 bases). V gave up 8 bases and J gave up 3 bases, with 16 bases separating them. The CDR3 length is 14 residues. CDR1 and CDR2 from the germline V gene are MNHEY and SVGAGI. CDR3 in amino acids: CASYSSGSEETQYF. CDR3 DNA: TGTGCCAGCTATAGTAGCGGATCAGAAGAGACCCAGTACTTC.

In its sample, this clonotype was seen many times. The chain recombines TRBV14 with TRBJ1-2; the D gene is possibly TRBD1 (6 bases). Germline V lookup: CDR1 SGHDN, CDR2 FVKESK. CDR3 length: 16 residues. Deletions cut 1 base from V and 0 bases from J, with 12 bases between. CDR3: CASSQAYRTANYGYTF. CDR3 coding DNA: TGTGCCAGCAGCCAAGCATACAGGACAGCTAACTATGGCTACACCTTC.

This clonotype has at least ten counts. J is TRBJ2-3 and V is TRBV20-1, with D possibly matching TRBD1 (6 bases). CDR1 DFQATT and CDR2 SNEGSKA come from the germline V gene (reference sequence). Trimming left V 0 bases short and J 2 bases short, with 18 bases between. The CDR3 length is 17 residues. The chain's CDR3 is CSARDSWPGQLTDTQYF. CDR3 DNA sequence: TGCAGTGCTAGAGACAGTTGGCCGGGACAACTCACAGATACGCAGTATTTT.

The V and J genes are TRBV28 and TRBJ2-1, with a possible D match to TRBD2 (5 bases). The CDR3 runs to 15 residues. The ends were cut back, 6 bases at V and 0 bases at J, with 12 bases in the middle. Germline V gene lookup returns CDR1 MDHEN and CDR2 SYDVKM. CDR3 bases: TGTGCCAGCAGCGGAGGAATTAGCTCCTACAATGAGCAGTTCTTC. This encodes CASSGGISSYNEQFF.

This chain joins TRBV4-2 and TRBJ2-7; TRBD2 aligns across 10 bases. Matching the DNA end better, TRBJ2-5 makes the J call doubtful. This CDR3 region has 16 residues. Per the germline V gene, CDR1 is LGHNA and CDR2 is YNFKEQ. The CDR3 nucleotides are TGTGCCAGCAGCCAAGACCCTAGCGGGAGAGCGGAGACCCAGTACTTC. This codes for CASSQDPSGRAETQYF.

This clonotype was counted at least ten times. The genes are TRBV5-1 and TRBJ2-1; D call uncertain. There are 17 residues in the CDR3. V dropped 0 bases and J dropped 0 bases, with 13 bases sitting between them. Germline CDR1 is SGHRS and CDR2 is YFSETQ. CDR3 in amino acids: CASSLASVGSSYNEQFF. The CDR3, as DNA: TGCGCCAGCAGCTTGGCCTCTGTGGGCAGCTCCTACAATGAGCAGTTCTTC. Drawing the rest from reference TRBV5-1 and TRBJ2-1, the complete variable domain is KAGVTQTPRYLIKTRGQQVTLSCSPISGHRSVSWYQQTPGQGLQFLFEYFSETQRNKGNFPGRFSGRQFSNSRSEMNVSTLELGDSALYLCASSLASVGSSYNEQFFGPGTRLTVL.

This clonotype was observed a few times. The J gene is TRBJ1-1, the V gene TRBV6-1; maybe TRBD1 (6 bases). Germline V gene lookup returns CDR1 MNHNS and CDR2 SASEGT. CDR3 length: 19 amino acids. The germline V and J ends were trimmed by 6 bases and 2 bases, with 28 bases remaining between them. The CDR3 here is CASSNRVPGTRQPNTEAFF. CDR3 DNA sequence: TGTGCCAGCAGCAACCGCGTGCCTGGGACAAGACAGCCCAACACTGAAGCTTTCTTT.